This entry describes one T cell receptor beta chain. This entry belongs to a study of blood T cell repertoires in COVID-19. Looking at the study overall: Sites across the United States, Italy and Spain contributed samples from acute and convalescent COVID-19. Sample material is recorded as cDNA or gDNA derived from T cells, B-cell-depleted T cells, or PBMCs.

Under the authors' procedure: Reference gene primer amplification in the assay estimated nucleated cell counts. Produced via immunoSEQ multiplex PCR; TCRdb's table is partial and in-frame only. The V and J calls and the clone size are those of that table, but D and trimming were determined from the DNA. The sample yields 95,000 to 150,000 clones, roughly 75% seen once. The CDR3 totals 15 residues. Germline CDR1 SGDLS, CDR2 YYNGEE. V was pared by 3 bases and J by 8 bases, with 9 bases of the junction left unmatched. The chain uses TRBV9 and TRBJ1-2, with TRBD1 identical over 11 bases. The clonotype comes from a man in his sixties with active or convalescent COVID-19. Sequencing input: peripheral blood. The DNA for the CDR3 is TGTGCCAGCAGCGATGGACAGGGGGCACCACTGGGCTACACCTTC. The encoded protein is CASSDGQGAPLGYTF.